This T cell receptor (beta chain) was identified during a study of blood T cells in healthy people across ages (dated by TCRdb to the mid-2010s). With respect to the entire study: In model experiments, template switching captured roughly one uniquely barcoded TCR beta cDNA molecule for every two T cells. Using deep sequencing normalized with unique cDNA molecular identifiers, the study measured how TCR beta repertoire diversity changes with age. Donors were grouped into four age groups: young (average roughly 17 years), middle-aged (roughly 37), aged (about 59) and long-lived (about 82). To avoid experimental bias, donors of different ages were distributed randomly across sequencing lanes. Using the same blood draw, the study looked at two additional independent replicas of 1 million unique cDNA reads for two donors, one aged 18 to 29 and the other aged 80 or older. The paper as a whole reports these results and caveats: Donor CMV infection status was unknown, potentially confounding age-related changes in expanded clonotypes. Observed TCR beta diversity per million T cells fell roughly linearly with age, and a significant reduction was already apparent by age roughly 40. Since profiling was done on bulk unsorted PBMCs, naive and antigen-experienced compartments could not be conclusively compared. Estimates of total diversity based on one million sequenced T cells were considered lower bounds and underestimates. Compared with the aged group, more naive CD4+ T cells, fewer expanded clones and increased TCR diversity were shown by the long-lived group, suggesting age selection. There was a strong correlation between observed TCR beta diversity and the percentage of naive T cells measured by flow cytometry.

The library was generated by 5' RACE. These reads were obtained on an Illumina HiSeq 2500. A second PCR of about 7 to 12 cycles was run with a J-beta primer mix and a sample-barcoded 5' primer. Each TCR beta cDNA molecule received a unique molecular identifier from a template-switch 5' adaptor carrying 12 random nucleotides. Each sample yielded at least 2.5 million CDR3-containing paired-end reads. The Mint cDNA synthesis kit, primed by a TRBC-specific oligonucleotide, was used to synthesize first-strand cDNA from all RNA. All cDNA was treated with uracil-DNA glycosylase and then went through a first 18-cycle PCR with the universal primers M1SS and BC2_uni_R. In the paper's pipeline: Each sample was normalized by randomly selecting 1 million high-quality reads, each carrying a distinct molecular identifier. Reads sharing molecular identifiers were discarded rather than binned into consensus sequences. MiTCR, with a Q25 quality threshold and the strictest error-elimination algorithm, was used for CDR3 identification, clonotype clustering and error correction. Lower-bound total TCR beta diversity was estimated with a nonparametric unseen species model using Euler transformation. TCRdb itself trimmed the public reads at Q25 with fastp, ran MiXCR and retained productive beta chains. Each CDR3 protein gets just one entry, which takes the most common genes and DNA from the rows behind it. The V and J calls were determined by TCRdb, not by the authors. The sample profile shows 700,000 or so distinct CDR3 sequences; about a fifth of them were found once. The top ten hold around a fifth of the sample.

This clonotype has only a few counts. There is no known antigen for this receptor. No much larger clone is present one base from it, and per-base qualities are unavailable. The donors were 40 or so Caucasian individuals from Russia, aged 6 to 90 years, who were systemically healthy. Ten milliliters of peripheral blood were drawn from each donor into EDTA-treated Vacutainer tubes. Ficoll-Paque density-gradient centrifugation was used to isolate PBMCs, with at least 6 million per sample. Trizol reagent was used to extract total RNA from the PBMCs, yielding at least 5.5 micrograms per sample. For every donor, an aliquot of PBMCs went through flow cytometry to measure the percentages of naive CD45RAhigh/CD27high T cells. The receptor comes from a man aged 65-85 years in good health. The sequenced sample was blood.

In nucleotide form, the sequence is TGCAGTGCCCAACCTCCGGCGAGGGACAACTATGGCTACACCTTC. It translates to CSAQPPARDNYGYTF. The sequence joins TRBV20-1 to TRBJ1-2; TRBD1 is a possible D gene, resting on 5 matching bases. The CDR3 sequence holds 15 residues, the cysteine and phenylalanine included. The DNA shown is the 45-base CDR3, in frame from base 1. V is shortened by 6 bases, J by 2 bases, and the region joining them spans 19 bases. The germline V gene (reference sequence) supplies CDR1 DFQATT and CDR2 SNEGSKA.